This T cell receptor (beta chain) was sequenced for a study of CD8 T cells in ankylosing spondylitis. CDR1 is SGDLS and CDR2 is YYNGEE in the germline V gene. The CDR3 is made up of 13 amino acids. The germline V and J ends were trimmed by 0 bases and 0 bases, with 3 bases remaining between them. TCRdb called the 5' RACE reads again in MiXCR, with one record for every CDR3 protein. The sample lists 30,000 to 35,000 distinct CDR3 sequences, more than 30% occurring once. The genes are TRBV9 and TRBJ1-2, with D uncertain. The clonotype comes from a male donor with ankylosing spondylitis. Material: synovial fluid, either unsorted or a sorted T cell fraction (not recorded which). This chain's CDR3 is CASSVGANYGYTF. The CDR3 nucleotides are TGTGCCAGCAGCGTAGGAGCTAACTATGGCTACACCTTC.